This is a list of T cell receptor beta chains from one sample in a study of shared clonotypes between healthy human individuals. TCRdb keeps only in-frame clones here, not all; method: immunoSEQ multiplex PCR. The sample includes about 1.9 million clones, just under 95% of them seen just once. Source material: naive CD8+ T cells from PBMCs. The receptors derive from a young man in good health. Some clones in this sample may be carry-over from other donors' samples. Each CDR3 is given with its conserved first and last residue. Each record gives: J gene, V gene, clone size, D gene, CDR3 DNA, CDR3 protein. D genes are given only for firm matches. Size is omitted from some rows. Given values are once, few, many or a class for expanded clones.

J: TRBJ2-7
V: TRBV7-7
size: .
D: .
DNA: TGTGCCAGCAGCTTAGGACAGGTTAGCGAGCAGTACTTC
CDR3: CASSLGQVSEQYF

J: TRBJ2-7
V: TRBV7-9
size: .
D: .
DNA: TGTGCCAGCAGCACCGGCTACGAGCAGTACTTC
CDR3: CASSTGYEQYF

J: TRBJ1-6
V: TRBV6-5
size: .
D: TRBD1
DNA: TGTGCCAGCAGTTACGGGGACAGTAGAGATCCCCTCCACTTT
CDR3: CASSYGDSRDPLHF

J: TRBJ2-1
V: TRBV6-5
size: .
D: .
DNA: TGTGCCAGCAGCACCCGAGGAATCGGGGACAATGAGCAGTTCTTC
CDR3: CASSTRGIGDNEQFF

J: TRBJ2-7
V: TRBV7-6
size: .
D: .
DNA: TGTGCCAGCAGCTTAGAAGGGGGGCCAATTACCTACGAGCAGTACTTC
CDR3: CASSLEGGPITYEQYF

J: TRBJ2-1
V: TRBV7-9
size: .
D: .
DNA: TGTGCCAGCGCGGGACACCCTCGGGAGCAGTTCTTC
CDR3: CASAGHPREQFF

J: TRBJ2-7
V: TRBV29-1
size: .
D: TRBD2
DNA: TGCAGCGTTCTCCAACCGGGGCTAGCGGGAGACCCATACGAGCAGTACTTC
CDR3: CSVLQPGLAGDPYEQYF

J: TRBJ2-7
V: TRBV4-3
size: .
D: TRBD2
DNA: TGCGCCAGCAGCCACGGGACTAGCGGGATATCCTACGAGCAGTACTTC
CDR3: CASSHGTSGISYEQYF

J: TRBJ2-5
V: TRBV4-1
size: .
D: .
DNA: TGCGCCAGCAGCCAGGAATCTACAGGGCCACAAGAGACCCAGTACTTC
CDR3: CASSQESTGPQETQYF

J: TRBJ2-2
V: TRBV19
size: .
D: TRBD1
DNA: TGTGCCAGTAGTGGAGCCGGGGACAGGGAAGATACCGGGGAGCTGTTTTTT
CDR3: CASSGAGDREDTGELFF

J: TRBJ2-1
V: TRBV7-8
size: once
D: TRBD2
DNA: TGTGCCAGCAGCTTAGGACTAGCGCCTTACAATGAGCAGTTCTTC
CDR3: CASSLGLAPYNEQFF

J: TRBJ1-1
V: TRBV5-8
size: .
D: .
DNA: TGTGCCAGCAGTCAATGGGTTAGGAACACTGAAGCTTTCTTT
CDR3: CASSQWVRNTEAFF

J: TRBJ2-7
V: TRBV6-5
size: .
D: .
DNA: TGTGCCAGCAGTTACTCGATTGCCCCCTACGAGCAGTACTTC
CDR3: CASSYSIAPYEQYF

J: TRBJ2-1
V: TRBV19
size: .
D: TRBD2
DNA: TGTGCCAGTAGTTCGGGACTAGCGGGCCACAATGAGCAGTTCTTC
CDR3: CASSSGLAGHNEQFF

J: TRBJ2-7
V: TRBV7-9
size: .
D: .
DNA: TGTGCCAGCAGCTTAGGACTCGGCTACGAGCAGTACTTC
CDR3: CASSLGLGYEQYF

J: TRBJ1-1
V: TRBV19
size: .
D: .
DNA: TGTGCCAGTAGTATAGGAACTTTGGGAACTGAAGCTTTCTTT
CDR3: CASSIGTLGTEAFF

J: TRBJ2-1
V: TRBV7-9
size: .
D: .
DNA: TGTGCCAGCGGAAGTAGCGGATACAATGAGCAGTTCTTC
CDR3: CASGSSGYNEQFF